The entry below describes one T cell receptor beta chain. The sample originates from a study of blood T cell repertoires in COVID-19. CDR3 length: 18 residues. Germline CDR1 SGHVS, CDR2 FNYEAQ. V gave up 2 bases and J gave up 4 bases, with 23 bases separating them. Method: immunoSEQ multiplex PCR; TCRdb's copy keeps in-frame clones and lacks some. This table has about 400,000 clones, more than 70% appearing once. Input material: PBMCs or T cells enriched from blood (not recorded which). The sequence came from a man aged 35-49 years in a cohort exposed to, infected with or recovered from COVID-19 (not recorded which). The chain links TRBV7-6 to TRBJ1-1, with no clear D. CDR3 bases: TGTGCCAGCAGCTTATTGGTGGGAGCCCGGGAGGGATCCACTGAAGCTTTCTTT. Translating gives CASSLLVGAREGSTEAFF.